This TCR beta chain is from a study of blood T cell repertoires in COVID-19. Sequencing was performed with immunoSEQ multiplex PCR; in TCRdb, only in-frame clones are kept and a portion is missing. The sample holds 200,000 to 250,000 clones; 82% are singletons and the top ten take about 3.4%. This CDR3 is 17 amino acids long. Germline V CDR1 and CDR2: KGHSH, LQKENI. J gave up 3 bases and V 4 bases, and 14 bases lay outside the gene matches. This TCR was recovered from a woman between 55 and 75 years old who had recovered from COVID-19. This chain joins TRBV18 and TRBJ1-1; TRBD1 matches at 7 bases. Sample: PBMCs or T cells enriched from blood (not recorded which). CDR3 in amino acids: CASSLRTGAEGDTEAFF. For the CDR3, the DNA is TGTGCCAGCTCACTTCGGACAGGCGCAGAGGGGGACACTGAAGCTTTCTTT.